Detailed here is one TCR beta chain. Its target is not known. This entry is derived from a study of T cell responses to AZD1222 COVID-19 vaccine. Background on the study: Pooled samples include second doses given at about 4 or 12 weeks.

The method was immunoSEQ multiplex PCR; TCRdb's version includes in-frame clones alone and lacks a portion of them. The sample yields 200,000 or so clones, roughly 88% seen once. CDR1 and CDR2 (germline): SGHDN, FVKESK. The CDR3 length is 16 residues. Trimming cost V 2 bases and J 0 bases; bases outside gene matches: 6. The study, taken as a whole, reports: Among AZD1222 vaccinees, only six or seven were seropositive at baseline.

This receptor was obtained from an adult in good health. Sample: peripheral blood, taken on day 0 of AZD1222 vaccination. This chain links TRBV14 with TRBJ1-1; 7 bases fit TRBD1. In DNA form, the CDR3 reads TGTGCCAGCAGCCAAACAACAGGGGTTGTGAACACTGAAGCTTTCTTT. Translation: CASSQTTGVVNTEAFF.